The clone carrying this T cell receptor beta chain was recorded many times. Its specificity is not known. This sample was taken from a study of T cells after yellow fever vaccination. Study observations and caveats: Secondary responses were weaker yet peaked faster, day 5 versus 15.

V trimming: 5 bases; J trimming: 4 bases; junction bases outside the gene matches: 7. Per germline, CDR1 MNHEY and CDR2 SVGAGI. The CDR3 loop spans 15 amino acids. TCRdb reprocessed the 5' RACE reads via MiXCR and lists one record per CDR3 protein. The sample holds about 68,000 distinct CDR3 sequences, more than 6.5% seen once. The chain carries TRBV6-5 and TRBJ1-2; 10 bases align to TRBD1. The TCR sequence derives from a man between 18 and 29 years old who received the YFV17D yellow fever vaccine. The sample in question was CD8+ T cells sorted from PBMCs, obtained roughly seven weeks after the first yellow fever vaccination. This CDR3 is CASSTGTGEGYGYTF. CDR3 DNA sequence: TGTGCCAGCAGTACCGGGACAGGGGAGGGCTATGGCTACACCTTC.